This T cell receptor beta chain was captured by sequencing in a study of blood T cell repertoires in COVID-19. Trimming shortened V by 4 bases and J by 4 bases, and 16 bases separated the two germline ends. From germline, CDR1 is MNHEY and CDR2 SMNVEV (reference sequence). The CDR3 extends over 16 amino acids. Categorization into cohorts depended on clinical history that participants reported. Generated by immunoSEQ multiplex PCR, the TCRdb table keeps only in-frame clones and is missing some. The sample shows approximately 450,000 clones, roughly nine tenths of them seen only once. This TCR was recovered from a man aged 25 to 40 who had recovered from COVID-19. The J gene is TRBJ1-4, the V gene TRBV27, with a tentative D call TRBD1 (5 bases). What was sequenced was PBMCs or T cells enriched from blood (not recorded which). The CDR3 sequence is CASSSRQFLNNEKLFF. The CDR3 DNA follows: TGTGCCAGCAGTTCGAGACAGTTCCTTAATAATGAAAAACTGTTTTTT.